These 10 T cell receptor beta chains originate from one sample sequenced in a study of shared clonotypes between healthy human individuals. The assay was immunoSEQ multiplex PCR, and TCRdb's table has in-frame clones only and misses some. The repertoire holds 1,400,000 or so clones, with 98% to 99% as singletons. Sequenced material: naive CD4+ T cells sorted from blood. Subset described: CD45RA+ positively selected. These receptor sequences come from a man aged 30 to 45 in good health.

The V and J genes are TRBV15 and TRBJ1-5, with D possibly TRBD1 on 6 matching bases. The germline V gene encodes CDR1 LNHNV and CDR2 YYDKDF (reference sequence). The V end lost 5 bases, the J end lost 0 bases, and 17 bases lay between the germline ends. CDR3 size: 17 residues. The CDR3 is CATSGRLRTDSNQPQHF. In DNA form, the CDR3 reads TGTGCCACCAGCGGGAGATTAAGGACAGATAGCAATCAGCCCCAGCATTTT.

A note on this clone: The same CDR3 is also encoded by other DNA sequences in this sample. CDR3 nucleotides: TGCAGTGCTAGAGGGGAGACCCAGTACTTC. It encodes CSARGETQYF. This chain links TRBV20-1 with TRBJ2-5; D is unclear. Trimming pared 1 base from V and 5 bases from J, leaving 2 bases between. CDR1 is DFQATT, CDR2 SNEGSKA, per germline (reference sequence). The CDR3 consists of 10 residues.

The chain employs TRBV2 and TRBJ2-3; 7 positions match TRBD1. The length of the CDR3 is 13 residues. The trim removed 2 bases at V and 5 bases at J, leaving 1 base unmatched. Germline V CDR1 and CDR2: SNHLY, FYNNEI. This CDR3 reads CASSERTGDTQYF. CDR3 nucleotide sequence: TGTGCCAGCAGTGAACGGACAGGAGATACGCAGTATTTT.

This chain uses TRBV7-2 with TRBJ2-1; D is possibly TRBD2 (5 bases). Germline V CDR1 and CDR2: SGHTA, FQGNSA. The CDR3 contains 18 residues. Deletions cut 3 bases from V and 0 bases from J, with 18 bases between. CDR3 DNA: TGTGCCAGCAGCTTCCACCATCTAGCTGGGCCCTCCTACAATGAGCAGTTCTTC. This translates into CASSFHHLAGPSYNEQFF.

This chain uses TRBV29-1 with TRBJ1-2, with no clear D. V shed 2 bases and J shed 4 bases, with 11 bases lying between them. Looked up from germline, CDR1 is SQVTM and CDR2 is ANQGSEA. The CDR3 has 13 residues. The CDR3 reads CSVESPISYGYTF. The CDR3, as DNA: TGCAGCGTTGAATCGCCGATATCCTATGGCTACACCTTC.

This chain links TRBV7-6 with TRBJ2-6, with D hard to call. The germline V gene encodes CDR1 SGHVS and CDR2 FNYEAQ. V was pared by 5 bases and J by 0 bases, with 11 bases between. This CDR3 spans 16 amino acids. The CDR3 coding sequence is TGTGCCAGCAGCCCTCTTGGCGGCTCTGGGGCCAACGTCCTGACTTTC. This sequence encodes CASSPLGGSGANVLTF.

The V gene is TRBV29-1, the J gene TRBJ1-2; TRBD1 matches at 8 bases. The CDR3 covers 16 residues. Trimming removed 5 bases from V and 5 bases from J; junction bases left unmatched: 16. Germline values: CDR1 SQVTM, CDR2 ANQGSEA. The CDR3: CSVYVTTADRAYGYTF. The CDR3 DNA follows: TGCAGCGTTTACGTAACTACCGCGGACAGGGCGTATGGCTACACCTTC.

The chain combines TRBV4-3 with TRBJ1-1; D is undetermined. This CDR3 region has 15 residues. The V end lost 0 bases, the J end lost 1 base, and 9 bases lay between the germline ends. Germline loops: CDR1 LGHNA, CDR2 YSLEER. The CDR3 coding sequence is TGCGCCAGCAGCCAAGAACGGGGTTCGAACACTGAAGCTTTCTTT. Amino acids: CASSQERGSNTEAFF.

This rearrangement joins TRBV7-2 to TRBJ2-7; the match to TRBD1 covers 9 bases. This CDR3 contains 15 residues. Germline V gene sequence: CDR1 SGHTA, CDR2 FQGNSA. The junction had 11 bases not matched to a gene; V was cut back by 8 bases and J by 3 bases. The CDR3 loop is CASGMTGTGSYEQYF. CDR3 DNA: TGTGCCAGCGGCATGACCGGGACAGGGAGCTACGAGCAGTACTTC.

This clone was seen once. The chain is built from TRBV15 and TRBJ1-3; D remains ambiguous. Germline loops: CDR1 LNHNV, CDR2 YYDKDF (reference sequence). V dropped 0 bases and J dropped 3 bases, with 12 bases sitting between them. This CDR3 has 16 amino acids. CDR3 in DNA: TGTGCCACCAGCAGAGATCCGCCAGGTGGTGGAAACACCATATATTTT. Residues: CATSRDPPGGGNTIYF.